The present TCR beta chain was sequenced within a study of cytomegalovirus exposure and HLA in healthy donors (dated by TCRdb to the late 2010s). For the study in its entirety: An earlier analysis of several hundred of the donors reported about 260 Gb of sequence data and 117 million unique TCR beta sequences obtained from about 200 million T cells. About five DR-DQ haplotypes were handled as single units for association and clustering because linkage in the cohort was strong. On average, about 240,000 unique TCR beta nucleotide sequences were sequenced per donor among about 400 genotyped donors of the cohort, with roughly 20% of those sequences being non-productive. Approximately 300 gigabases of sequencing data and 80 million or so unique TCR sequences were included in an early release covering roughly 600 HLA-typed donors. All discovery cohort repertoires had been generated on a single sequencing platform. Donor age, sex, ethnicity and CMV serostatus were compiled together with the repertoire data. To decide whether each TCR beta V gene segment behaved as functional or pseudogenic, an earlier analysis of approximately 620 of the donors relied on high-throughput TCR beta sequencing. To study patterns of TCR occurrence, a later analysis re-analyzed previously published TCR beta repertoires from around 670 donors and added high-resolution HLA genotyping. Genome-wide SNP genotypes for about 65% of the 666 donors were used in a later genetic analysis, which treated that subset as a discovery cohort. In addition to the first cohort of 650 to 750 subjects, a separate validation cohort of 100 to 150 different subjects was used. Class I and class II HLA loci were covered by the typing at four-digit resolution. Among the approximately 430 genotyped donors, 81% belonged to the genetic ancestry cluster associated with self-reported Caucasian donors. The study used immunosequencing to profile the T cell repertoires of under 700 subjects and linked those repertoires to cytomegalovirus serostatus. The study was designed to test whether signatures of past pathogen exposure could be identified by cataloging public T cell receptors. The number of donors typed differed by locus, with about 620-630 for A, B, C, DRB1 and DQB1, around 520 for DQA1, about 610 for DPA1, and around 460 for DPB1. Rather than drawing on any new phenotypic data, the later analysis identified candidate immune exposures from TCR beta sequences and the way those sequences occurred across donors. High-throughput TCR immunosequencing, statistical association of individual TCRs with disease status, and machine learning were combined to predict cytomegalovirus infection status.

To prepare the library, the immunoSEQ multiplex PCR assay was applied. The multiplex PCR relied on a mix of 60 forward primers for TCR Vbeta segments and 13 reverse primers for TCR Jbeta segments. Amplification of the CDR3 region of rearranged TCR beta genes was performed with a multiplex PCR assay on genomic DNA. Amplified TCR beta libraries were sequenced as 87-base-pair reads on the Illumina HiSeq System. For the original study's pipeline: Across the roughly 670 repertoires, a later analysis counted some 80 million unique TCR beta chains, 8.5 million to 12 million of which were shared by at least two donors. To remove PCR and sequencing errors, raw reads were error-corrected and collapsed into unique sequences using a nearest-neighbor algorithm that merged closely related sequences. CDR3 sequences were aligned to IMGT reference sequences to assign V, D and J gene segments. Each retained sequence needed at least a six-nucleotide match to both a V gene segment and a J gene segment. A rearrangement was called productive if the CDR3 had no stop codons and remained in frame with V and J, and every other rearrangement was called non-productive. CDR3 was defined according to IMGT convention as the region running from the second conserved V-encoded cysteine to the conserved J-encoded phenylalanine. The earlier analysis of 550 to 650 of the donors excluded any sequence lacking an unambiguous match to a single V gene segment. In an earlier analysis of a few hundred of the donors, a V segment was called functional when productive rearrangements were above 56.7%, and segregating when the standard deviation between donors exceeded 5%. To diagnose cytomegalovirus status from the catalog of TCR beta chain sequences, a statistical classification framework was built. V and J gene assignment, in a later analysis, came from comparing TCR nucleotide sequences with IMGT/GENE-DB human TR gene sequences. Using the TCRdist pipeline, a later analysis assigned CDR3 sequences along with most-parsimonious VDJ recombination scenarios. In a later analysis, every TCR beta chain was defined by the combination of its CDR3 amino acid sequence and its V-gene family, and reads without a unique V-gene family were dropped. As a way to deal with suspected cross-contamination and a sequencing artifact, a later analysis dropped nearly 600 nucleotide sequences that were highly shared and had low generation probability. In a later analysis, a clonal expansion index was calculated for each public chain from normalized within-repertoire ranks of inferred template counts. A later analysis computed generation probabilities with a VDJ recombination model fitted to out-of-frame rearrangements, and checked the results against IGoR. Hypergeometric tests were used in a later analysis to score TCR-TCR, TCR-HLA and TCR-CMV co-occurrence, with a repertoire-size bias correction applied to the TCR pairs. To estimate false discovery rates, a later analysis permuted the HLA or CMV assignments 20 times. A later analysis grouped co-occurring TCRs with DBSCAN, adding TCRdist sequence similarity when clustering within HLA-allele-positive subsets. Co-occurrence clustering excluded repertoires with fewer than 30,000 or more than 120,000 public chains, plus five with anomalous nucleotide sharing. The table comes from immuneACCESS by way of TCRdb, which keeps in-frame sequences with V and J called. Part of the clones is missing from these tables; in studies checked, under half for an unresolved V gene and the rest for unknown reasons. The V and J calls and clone size are taken from that table; D and trimming were inferred from the DNA. This sample has tens of thousands of clones in its table, and roughly 80% of those were observed once. About 6.3% of the sample lies in the top ten.

General study outcomes and caveats: The 87-base-pair reads could not distinguish some IMGT-functional V segments, including TRBV6-2 and TRBV6-3, so those segments were excluded. The earlier analysis of almost 600 of the donors excluded about 16 rarely observed V segments, including chromosome 9 orphons, because counts were too low. Linkage disequilibrium might explain the correlated functional status among segregating V segments, but an unknown experimental factor could not be ruled out. According to a later analysis, TCR association rates differed among HLA loci, with DRB1 alleles showing the most associated TCRs and HLA-C alleles showing the fewest. A cluster of highly shared sequence variants was judged likely to represent a technical artifact of the sequencing pipeline. The classifier was reported to diagnose cytomegalovirus status with high specificity and sensitivity in both the original and validation cohorts. Three of the identified cytomegalovirus-associated TCR beta chains were confirmed in vitro to be specific for cytomegalovirus antigens. In a later genetic analysis, fewer N-insertions in productive TCRs were reported among donors in an Asian-associated ancestry cluster than the roughly 700-donor mean. In a later analysis, HLA-associated TCR beta chains were found to be more clonally expanded and to have lower generation probabilities than equally common non-associated chains. In an earlier analysis of under 600 of the donors, most TCR beta V segments were observed in productive rearrangements about 90% or about 30% of the time, broadly matching IMGT annotations. Because HLA typing was unavailable for some donors at each locus, only the typed subset was used in association tests. The study gave a list of 150 to 200 TCR beta chains associated with cytomegalovirus. The presence/absence analyses assumed that sequencing depth was roughly uniform across donors, and that assumption may not be true. The cohort was sequenced for TCR beta chains only, and without alpha or paired-chain data the features that could be detected were limited. An association between a missense DCLRE1C variant and V-gene and J-gene trimming of TCR beta chains was found in a later genetic analysis and replicated in an independent cohort. When HLA alleles, especially DR and DQ, strongly co-occurred, TCR associations were difficult to assign to individual alleles. According to the authors, the approach could potentially be generalized to other disease states and immunological phenotypes. Most TCR sequences were seen in very few donors, while some public TCRs were found in many individuals. A later analysis found that most CMV-associated TCR beta chains appeared HLA-restricted, with HLA associations seemingly driven largely by CMV exposure. A later analysis associated about 17,000 TCR beta sequences with specific HLA alleles at a false discovery rate of 0.05. A further reported finding was that TCR beta sequences accurately predicted the HLA-A and HLA-B alleles for most subjects in the first cohort. Immune exposure information for the cohort was limited to CMV serostatus. Several of the top co-occurrence clusters appeared to be linked to parvovirus B19, influenza, CMV and Epstein-Barr virus, according to a later analysis.

Points on this clone: The target of this receptor is not known. The input lacks base qualities; no much larger clone sits a single base away.

Trimming costs V 5 bases and J 5 bases, and their ends lie 13 bases apart. The germline V gene (reference sequence) sets CDR1 to SEHNR and CDR2 to FQNEAQ. CDR3 length: 13 amino acids, cysteine to phenylalanine. The only DNA kept is the CDR3, 39 bases in frame from the first base. The cohort comprised fewer than 750 healthy bone marrow donors. At the time of sampling, all cohort members were nominally healthy, though unrecorded immune exposures were likely present. The donor tested CMV seronegative and was one of the 352 seronegative cohort members. Every donor gave a peripheral blood sample, and the peripheral blood mononuclear cells from that sample were used for TCR beta sequencing. The Qiagen DNeasy Blood Extraction Kit was used to extract genomic DNA from the blood cell samples.

Recombination joined TRBV7-9 with TRBJ2-7, with the D segment identity uncertain. The TCR originated in a male donor in good health and CMV-seronegative. Input material: PBMCs. In nucleotide form, the sequence is TGTGCCAGCAGCCGTACCGGTCTGGACGAGCAGTACTTC. Its coded protein is CASSRTGLDEQYF. Reference TRBV7-9 and TRBJ2-7 genes cover what lies past the CDR3, so the full variable domain is DTGVSQNPRHKITKRGQNVTFRCDPISEHNRLYWYRQTLGQGPEFLTYFQNEAQLEKSRLLSDRFSAERPKGSFSTLEIQRTEQGDSAMYLCASSRTGLDEQYFGPGTRLTVT.